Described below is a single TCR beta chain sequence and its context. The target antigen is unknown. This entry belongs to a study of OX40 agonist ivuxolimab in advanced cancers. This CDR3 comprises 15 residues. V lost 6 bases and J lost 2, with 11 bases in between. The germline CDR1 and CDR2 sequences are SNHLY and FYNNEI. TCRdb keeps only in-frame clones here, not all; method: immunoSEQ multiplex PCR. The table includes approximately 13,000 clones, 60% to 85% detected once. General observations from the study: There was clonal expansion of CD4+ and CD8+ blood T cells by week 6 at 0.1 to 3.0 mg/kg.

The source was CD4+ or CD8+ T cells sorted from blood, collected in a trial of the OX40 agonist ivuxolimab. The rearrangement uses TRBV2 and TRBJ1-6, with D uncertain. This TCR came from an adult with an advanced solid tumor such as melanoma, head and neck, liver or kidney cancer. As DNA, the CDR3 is TGTGCCAGCAGAGTGGGCGAGACCTATAATTCACCCCTCCACTTT. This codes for CASRVGETYNSPLHF.